Described below is a single T cell receptor (beta chain) sequence and its context. The antigen is not known. Trimming cost V 3 bases and J 4 bases, with 12 bases left between them. The germline V gene has CDR1 SGHTA and CDR2 FQGNSA. The CDR3 loop spans 14 amino acids. Russia was home to the donors, healthy Caucasian individuals aged about 6 to 90. A second about 6 to 12 cycle PCR used barcoded and J-beta primers. TCRdb analysed the 5' RACE reads with MiXCR anew, one entry per CDR3 protein. The sample carries about 1.8 million distinct CDR3 sequences, just under 50% recorded once. This record comes from a study of blood T cells in healthy people across ages. The overall study: There was about one barcoded beta molecule captured by template switching per two T cells.

Broader study findings: Diversity estimates drawn from one million T cells were deemed underestimates.

The sequencing input was blood. The source of this sequence is a woman aged 40 to 49 in good health. The chain recombines TRBV7-2 with TRBJ1-2; maybe TRBD1 (5 bases). CDR3 coding DNA: TGTGCCAGCAGCTTGAGTAGGGACCTCTATGGCTACACCTTC. Its translation is CASSLSRDLYGYTF. The whole variable domain, filled in from reference TRBV7-2 and TRBJ1-2, reads GAGVSQSPSNKVTEKGKDVELRCDPISGHTALYWYRQSLGQGLEFLIYFQGNSAPDKSGLPSDRFSAERTGGSVSTLTIQRTQQEDSAVYLCASSLSRDLYGYTFGSGTRLTVV.